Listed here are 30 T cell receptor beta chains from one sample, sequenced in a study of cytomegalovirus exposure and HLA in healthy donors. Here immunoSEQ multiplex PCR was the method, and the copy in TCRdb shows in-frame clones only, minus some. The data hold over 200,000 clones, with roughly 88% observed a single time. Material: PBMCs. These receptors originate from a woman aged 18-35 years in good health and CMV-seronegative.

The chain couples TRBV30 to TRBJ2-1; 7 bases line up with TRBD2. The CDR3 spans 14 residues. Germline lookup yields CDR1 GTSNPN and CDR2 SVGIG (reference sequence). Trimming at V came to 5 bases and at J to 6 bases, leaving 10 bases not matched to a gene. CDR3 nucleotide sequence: TGTGCCTGGTTACGGGAGGCCTTCGTCAATGAGCAGTTCTTC. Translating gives CAWLREAFVNEQFF.

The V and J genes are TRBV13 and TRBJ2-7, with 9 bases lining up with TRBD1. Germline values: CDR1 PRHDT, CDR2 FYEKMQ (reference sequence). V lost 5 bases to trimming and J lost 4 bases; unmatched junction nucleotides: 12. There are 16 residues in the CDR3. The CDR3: CASSPGTGFSSYEQYF. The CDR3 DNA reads TGTGCCAGCAGCCCGGGGACAGGGTTTTCGTCGTACGAGCAGTACTTC.

The CDR3 DNA follows: TGTGCCAGCAGTGAAGTGCAGGGATTTTCAAACACCATATATTTT. This sequence encodes CASSEVQGFSNTIYF. V gene TRBV6-1 combines with J gene TRBJ1-3; TRBD1 is a possible D gene (5 bases). Germline lookup yields CDR1 MNHNS and CDR2 SASEGT. There are 15 residues in the CDR3. V was trimmed by 1 base and J by 6 bases, leaving 13 bases between them.

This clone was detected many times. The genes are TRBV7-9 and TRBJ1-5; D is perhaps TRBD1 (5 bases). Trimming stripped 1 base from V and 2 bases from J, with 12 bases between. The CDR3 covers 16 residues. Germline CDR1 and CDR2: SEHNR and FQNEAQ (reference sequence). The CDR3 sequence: CASSLVGSRGNQPQHF. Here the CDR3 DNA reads TGTGCCAGCAGCTTAGTCGGAAGCAGGGGCAATCAGCCCCAGCATTTT.

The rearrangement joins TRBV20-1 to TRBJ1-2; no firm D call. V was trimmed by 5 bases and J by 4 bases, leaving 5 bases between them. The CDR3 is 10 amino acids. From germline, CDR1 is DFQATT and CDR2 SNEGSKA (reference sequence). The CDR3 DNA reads TGCAGTGCTTACTCCTATGGCTACACCTTC. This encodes CSAYSYGYTF.

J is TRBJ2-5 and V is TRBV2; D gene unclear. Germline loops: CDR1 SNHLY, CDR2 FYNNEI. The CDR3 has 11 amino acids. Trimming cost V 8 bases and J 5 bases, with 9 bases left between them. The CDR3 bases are TGTGCCAGCGGCGGAGTGGAGACCCAGTACTTC. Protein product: CASGGVETQYF.

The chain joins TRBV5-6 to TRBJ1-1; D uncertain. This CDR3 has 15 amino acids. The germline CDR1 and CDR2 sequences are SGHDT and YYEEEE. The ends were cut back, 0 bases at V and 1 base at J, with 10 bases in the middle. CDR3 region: CASSLVGRANTEAFF. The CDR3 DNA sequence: TGTGCCAGCAGCTTGGTGGGCAGAGCGAACACTGAAGCTTTCTTT.

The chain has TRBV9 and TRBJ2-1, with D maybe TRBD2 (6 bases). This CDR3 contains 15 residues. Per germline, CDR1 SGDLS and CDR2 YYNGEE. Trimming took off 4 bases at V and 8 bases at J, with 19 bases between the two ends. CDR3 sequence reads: CASSLRTTPIDEQFF. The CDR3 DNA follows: TGTGCCAGCAGCCTCCGGACTACCCCAATCGATGAGCAGTTCTTC.

CDR3 loop: CASSLTRTGGIYGYTF. CDR3 sequence (DNA): TGTGCCAGCAGCTTAACCAGGACAGGGGGCATTTATGGCTACACCTTC. The J gene is TRBJ1-2, the V gene TRBV7-8; 11 positions agree with TRBD1. The CDR3 covers 16 residues. The ends lost 2 bases at V and 5 bases at J; junction bases unmatched: 7. The germline V gene has CDR1 SGHVS and CDR2 FQNEAQ.

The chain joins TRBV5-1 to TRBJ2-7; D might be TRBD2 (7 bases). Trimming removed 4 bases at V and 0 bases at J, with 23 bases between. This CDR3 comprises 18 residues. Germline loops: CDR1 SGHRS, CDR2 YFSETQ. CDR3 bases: TGCGCCAGCAGCCAACACCTAAGGGGGGGAACGAGCTCCTACGAGCAGTACTTC. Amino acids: CASSQHLRGGTSSYEQYF.

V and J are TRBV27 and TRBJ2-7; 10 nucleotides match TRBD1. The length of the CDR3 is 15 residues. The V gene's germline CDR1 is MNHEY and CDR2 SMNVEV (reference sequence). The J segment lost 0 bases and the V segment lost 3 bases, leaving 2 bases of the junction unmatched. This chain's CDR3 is CASSFGQGVSYEQYF. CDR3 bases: TGTGCCAGCAGTTTCGGACAGGGGGTCTCCTACGAGCAGTACTTC.

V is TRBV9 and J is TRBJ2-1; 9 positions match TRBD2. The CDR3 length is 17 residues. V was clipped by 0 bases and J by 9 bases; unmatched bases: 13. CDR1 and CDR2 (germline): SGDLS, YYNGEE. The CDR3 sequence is CASSVAPGAGGLGEQFF. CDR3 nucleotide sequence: TGTGCCAGCAGCGTAGCACCCGGGGCGGGAGGGCTTGGTGAGCAGTTCTTC.

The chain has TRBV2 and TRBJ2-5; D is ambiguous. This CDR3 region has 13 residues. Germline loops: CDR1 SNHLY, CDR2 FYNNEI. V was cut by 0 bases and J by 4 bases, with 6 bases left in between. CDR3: CASSEAFRETQYF. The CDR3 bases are TGTGCCAGCAGTGAAGCGTTCCGAGAGACCCAGTACTTC.

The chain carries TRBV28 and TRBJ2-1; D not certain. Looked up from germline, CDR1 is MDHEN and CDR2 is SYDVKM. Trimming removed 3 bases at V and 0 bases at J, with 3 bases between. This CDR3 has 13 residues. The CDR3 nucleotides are TGTGCCAGCAGTTTTAACTCCTACAATGAGCAGTTCTTC. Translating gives CASSFNSYNEQFF.

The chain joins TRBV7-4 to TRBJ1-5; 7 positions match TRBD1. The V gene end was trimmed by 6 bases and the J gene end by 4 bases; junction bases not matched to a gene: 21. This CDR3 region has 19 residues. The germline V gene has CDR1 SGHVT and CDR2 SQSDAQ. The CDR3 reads CASSCKIGQVIGSNQPQHF. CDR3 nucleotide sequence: TGTGCCAGCAGTTGTAAAATCGGACAGGTGATAGGGAGTAATCAGCCCCAGCATTTT.

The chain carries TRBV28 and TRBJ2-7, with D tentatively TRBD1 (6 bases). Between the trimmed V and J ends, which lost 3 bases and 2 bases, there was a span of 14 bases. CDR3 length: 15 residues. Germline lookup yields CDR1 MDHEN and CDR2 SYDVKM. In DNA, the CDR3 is TGTGCCAGCAGTTTGGGGGCAGGGGCTACCTACGAGCAGTACTTC. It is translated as CASSLGAGATYEQYF.

CDR3 in amino acids: CASSSTGSGETQYF. The CDR3 DNA reads TGTGCCAGCAGTTCTACAGGGTCGGGGGAGACCCAGTACTTC. The rearrangement uses TRBV6-5 and TRBJ2-5; the D gene is possibly TRBD1 (6 bases). The V and J ends lost 4 bases and 5 bases respectively, with 14 bases between them. This CDR3 comprises 14 residues. From germline, CDR1 is MNHEY and CDR2 SVGAGI.

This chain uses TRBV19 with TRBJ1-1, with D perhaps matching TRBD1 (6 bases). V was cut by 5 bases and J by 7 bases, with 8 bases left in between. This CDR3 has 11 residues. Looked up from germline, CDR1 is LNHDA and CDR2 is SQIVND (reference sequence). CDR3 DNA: TGTGCCAGTAGTGCCAGGGGTGAAGCTTTCTTT. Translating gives CASSARGEAFF.

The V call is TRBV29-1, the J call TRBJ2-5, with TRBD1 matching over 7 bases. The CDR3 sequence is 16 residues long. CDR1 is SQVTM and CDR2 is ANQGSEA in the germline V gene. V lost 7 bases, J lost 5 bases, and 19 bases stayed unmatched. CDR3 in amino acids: CSARGQALRDGETQYF. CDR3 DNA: TGCAGCGCTCGTGGACAGGCCCTCAGAGACGGGGAGACCCAGTACTTC.

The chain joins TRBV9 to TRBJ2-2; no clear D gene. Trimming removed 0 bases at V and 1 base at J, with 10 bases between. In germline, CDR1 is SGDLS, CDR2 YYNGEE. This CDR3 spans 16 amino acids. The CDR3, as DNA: TGTGCCAGCAGCGTAGCAGTTCTTGGGAACACCGGGGAGCTGTTTTTT. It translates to CASSVAVLGNTGELFF.

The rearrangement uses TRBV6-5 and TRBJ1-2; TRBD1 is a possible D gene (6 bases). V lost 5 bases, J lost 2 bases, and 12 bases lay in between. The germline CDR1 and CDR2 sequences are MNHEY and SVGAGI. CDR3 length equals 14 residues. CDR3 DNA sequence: TGTGCCAGCAGTCCCCGGACAGCCAACTATGGCTACACCTTC. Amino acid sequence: CASSPRTANYGYTF.

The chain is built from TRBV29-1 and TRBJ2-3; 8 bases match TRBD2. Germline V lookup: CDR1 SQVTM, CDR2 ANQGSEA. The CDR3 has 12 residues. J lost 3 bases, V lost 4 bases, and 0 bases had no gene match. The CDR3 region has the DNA TGCAGCGTTGCTAGCGGGACAGATACGCAGTATTTT. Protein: CSVASGTDTQYF.

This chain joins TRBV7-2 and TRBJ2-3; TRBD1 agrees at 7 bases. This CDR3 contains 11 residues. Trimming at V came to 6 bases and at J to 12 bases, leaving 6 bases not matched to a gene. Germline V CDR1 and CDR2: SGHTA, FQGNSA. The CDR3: CASSYRGSQYF. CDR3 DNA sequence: TGTGCCAGCAGTTACAGGGGCTCTCAGTATTTT.

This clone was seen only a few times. CDR3 sequence: CASRTGGNYGYTF. DNA for the CDR3: TGTGCCAGCAGGACAGGGGGCAACTATGGCTACACCTTC. The chain combines TRBV2 with TRBJ1-2, with TRBD1 matching over 10 bases. The V and J ends lost 6 bases and 2 bases, in that order; junction bases with no gene match: 0. The CDR3 length is 13 residues. Germline CDR1 and CDR2: SNHLY and FYNNEI.

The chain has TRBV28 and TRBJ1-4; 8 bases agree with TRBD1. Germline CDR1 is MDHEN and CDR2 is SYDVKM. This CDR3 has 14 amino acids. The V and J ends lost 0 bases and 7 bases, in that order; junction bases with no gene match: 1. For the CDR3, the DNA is TGTGCCAGCAGTTTATGGGGGACAGGTGAAAAACTGTTTTTT. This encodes CASSLWGTGEKLFF.

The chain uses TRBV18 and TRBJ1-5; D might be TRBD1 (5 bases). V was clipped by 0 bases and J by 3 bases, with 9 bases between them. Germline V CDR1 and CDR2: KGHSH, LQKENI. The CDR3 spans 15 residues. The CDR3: CASSPPGDFNQPQHF. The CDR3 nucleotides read TGTGCCAGCTCACCACCGGGGGACTTCAATCAGCCCCAGCATTTT.

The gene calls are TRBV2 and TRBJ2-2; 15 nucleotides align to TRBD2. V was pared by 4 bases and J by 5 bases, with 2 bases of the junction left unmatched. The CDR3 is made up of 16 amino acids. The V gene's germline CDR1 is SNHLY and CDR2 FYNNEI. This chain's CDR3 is CASSGTSGRGTGELFF. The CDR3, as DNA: TGTGCCAGCAGTGGGACTAGCGGGAGGGGGACCGGGGAGCTGTTTTTT.

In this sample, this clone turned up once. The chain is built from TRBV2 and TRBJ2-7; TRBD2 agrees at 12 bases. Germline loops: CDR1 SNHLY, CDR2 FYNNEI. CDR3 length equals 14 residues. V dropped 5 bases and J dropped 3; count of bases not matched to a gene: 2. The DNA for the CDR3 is TGTGCCAGCAGTCCGGGACTAGCGGGCTACGAGCAGTACTTC. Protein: CASSPGLAGYEQYF.

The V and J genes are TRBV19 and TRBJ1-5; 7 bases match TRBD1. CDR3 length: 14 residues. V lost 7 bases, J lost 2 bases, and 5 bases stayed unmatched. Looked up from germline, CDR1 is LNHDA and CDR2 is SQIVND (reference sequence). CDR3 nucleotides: TGTGCCAGTACGGCAACAGGGGGCAATCAGCCCCAGCATTTT. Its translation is CASTATGGNQPQHF.

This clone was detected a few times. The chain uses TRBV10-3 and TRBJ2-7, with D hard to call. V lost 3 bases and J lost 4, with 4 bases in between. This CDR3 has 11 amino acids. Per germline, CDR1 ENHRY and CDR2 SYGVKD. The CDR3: CAISDRYEQYF. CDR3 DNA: TGTGCCATCAGTGACAGGTACGAGCAGTACTTC.